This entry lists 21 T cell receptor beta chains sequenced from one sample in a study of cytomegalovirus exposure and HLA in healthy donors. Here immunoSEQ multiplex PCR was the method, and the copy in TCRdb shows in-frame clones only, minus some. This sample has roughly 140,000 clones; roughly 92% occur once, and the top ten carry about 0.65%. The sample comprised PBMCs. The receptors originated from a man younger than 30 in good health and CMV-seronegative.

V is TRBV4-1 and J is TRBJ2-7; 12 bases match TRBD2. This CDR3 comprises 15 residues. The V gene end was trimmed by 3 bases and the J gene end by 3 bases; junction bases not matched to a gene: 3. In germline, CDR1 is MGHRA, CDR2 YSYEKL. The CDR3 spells CASSQTSGGGYEQYF. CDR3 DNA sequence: TGCGCCAGCAGCCAGACTAGCGGGGGAGGCTACGAGCAGTACTTC.

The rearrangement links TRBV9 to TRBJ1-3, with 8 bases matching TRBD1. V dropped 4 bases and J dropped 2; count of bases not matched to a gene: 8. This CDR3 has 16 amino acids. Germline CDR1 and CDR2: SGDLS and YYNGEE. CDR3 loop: CASSLLQGATGNTIYF. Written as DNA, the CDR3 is TGTGCCAGCAGCCTACTCCAGGGGGCAACTGGAAACACCATATATTTT.

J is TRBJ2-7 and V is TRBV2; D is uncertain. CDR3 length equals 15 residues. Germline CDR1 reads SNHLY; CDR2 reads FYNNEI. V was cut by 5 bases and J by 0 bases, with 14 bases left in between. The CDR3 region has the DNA TGTGCCAGCAGTCCTACAGCTTTGAACTCCTACGAGCAGTACTTC. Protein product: CASSPTALNSYEQYF.

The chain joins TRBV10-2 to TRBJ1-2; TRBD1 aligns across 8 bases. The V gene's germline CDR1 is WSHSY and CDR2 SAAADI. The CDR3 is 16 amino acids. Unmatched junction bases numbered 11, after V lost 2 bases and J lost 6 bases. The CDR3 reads CASSERTGQATDGYTF. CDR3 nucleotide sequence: TGCGCCAGCAGTGAGAGGACGGGACAGGCAACTGATGGCTACACCTTC.

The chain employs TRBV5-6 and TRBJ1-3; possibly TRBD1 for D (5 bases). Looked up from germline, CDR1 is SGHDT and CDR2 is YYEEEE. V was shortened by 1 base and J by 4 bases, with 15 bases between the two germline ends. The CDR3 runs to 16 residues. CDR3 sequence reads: CASSLWPGRDGNTIYF. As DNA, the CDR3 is TGTGCCAGCAGCTTGTGGCCAGGGAGGGACGGAAACACCATATATTTT.

CDR3 in amino acids: CSVVGAGRGTEAFF. DNA of the CDR3: TGCAGCGTTGTAGGGGCAGGGAGGGGAACTGAAGCTTTCTTT. V usage is TRBV29-1 and J usage is TRBJ1-1, with D maybe TRBD1 (5 bases). Germline V CDR1 and CDR2: SQVTM, ANQGSEA. The V gene lost 4 bases and the J gene lost 5 bases, with 17 bases spanning the gap. This CDR3 has 14 residues.

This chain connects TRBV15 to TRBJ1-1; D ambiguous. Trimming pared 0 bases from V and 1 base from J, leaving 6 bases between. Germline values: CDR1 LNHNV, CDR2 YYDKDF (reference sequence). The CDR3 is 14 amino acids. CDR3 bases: TGTGCCACCAGCAGAGATCCGGGGAACACTGAAGCTTTCTTT. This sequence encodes CATSRDPGNTEAFF.

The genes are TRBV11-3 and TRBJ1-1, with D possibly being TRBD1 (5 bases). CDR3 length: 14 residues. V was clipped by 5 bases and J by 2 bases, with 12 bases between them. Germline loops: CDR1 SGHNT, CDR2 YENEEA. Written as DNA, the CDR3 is TGTGCCAGCAGCGTAGGACACCTAAACACTGAAGCTTTCTTT. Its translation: CASSVGHLNTEAFF.

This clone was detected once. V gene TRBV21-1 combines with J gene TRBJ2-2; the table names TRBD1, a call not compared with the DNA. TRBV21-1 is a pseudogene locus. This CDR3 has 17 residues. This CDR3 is CASSKATGRCRTGELFF. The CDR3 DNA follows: TGTGCCAGCAGCAAAGCGACAGGGCGGTGTAGGACCGGGGAGCTGTTTTTT.

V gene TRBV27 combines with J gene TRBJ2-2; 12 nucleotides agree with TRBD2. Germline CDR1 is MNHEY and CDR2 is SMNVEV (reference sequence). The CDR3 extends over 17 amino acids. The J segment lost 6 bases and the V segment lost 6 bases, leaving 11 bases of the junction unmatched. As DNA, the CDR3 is TGTGCCAGCAGGTCGGCTAGCGGGAGGGCCGCGGCCGGGGAGCTGTTTTTT. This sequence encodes CASRSASGRAAAGELFF.

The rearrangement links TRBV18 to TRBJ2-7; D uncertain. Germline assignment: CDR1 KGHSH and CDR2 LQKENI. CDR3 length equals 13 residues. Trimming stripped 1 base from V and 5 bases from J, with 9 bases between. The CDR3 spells CASSPRNQDEQYF. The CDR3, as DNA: TGTGCCAGCTCACCACGGAACCAGGACGAGCAGTACTTC.

The CDR3 sequence: CACQSGALSGANVLTF. The CDR3 DNA reads as TGTGCCTGCCAAAGCGGGGCCCTTTCTGGGGCCAACGTCCTGACTTTC. The chain carries TRBV30 and TRBJ2-6, with TRBD2 matching over 7 bases. The CDR3 consists of 16 residues. Germline loops: CDR1 GTSNPN, CDR2 SVGIG (reference sequence). V dropped 6 bases and J dropped 1; count of bases not matched to a gene: 9. Full variable domain (outside the CDR3, taken from reference TRBV30 and TRBJ2-6): SQTIHQWPATLVQPVGSPLSLECTVEGTSNPNLYWYRQAAGRGLQLLFYSVGIGQISSEVPQNLSASRPQDRQFILSSKKLLLSDSGFYLCACQSGALSGANVLTFGAGSRLTVL.

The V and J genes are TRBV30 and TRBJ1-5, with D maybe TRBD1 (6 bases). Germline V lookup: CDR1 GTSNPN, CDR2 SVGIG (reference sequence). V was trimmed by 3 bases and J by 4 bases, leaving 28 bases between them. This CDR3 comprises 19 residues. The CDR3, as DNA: TGTGCCTGGAGACCCTCTCCCGGCAGCCAGGGGTGGGCGAATCAGCCCCAGCATTTT. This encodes CAWRPSPGSQGWANQPQHF.

This CDR3 reads CASSSSGGWGNTIYF. In DNA form, the CDR3 reads TGTGCCAGCAGCTCGAGCGGAGGTTGGGGAAACACCATATATTTT. The rearrangement uses TRBV7-9 and TRBJ1-3; D not resolved. Trimming pared 4 bases from V and 4 bases from J, leaving 14 bases between. The CDR3 is made up of 15 amino acids. Germline loops: CDR1 SEHNR, CDR2 FQNEAQ (reference sequence).

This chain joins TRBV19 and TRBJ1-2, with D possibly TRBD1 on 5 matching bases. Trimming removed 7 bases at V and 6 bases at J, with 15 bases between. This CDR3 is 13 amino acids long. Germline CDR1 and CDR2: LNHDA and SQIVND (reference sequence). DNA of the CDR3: TGTGCCAGTACCCCTGGGGGGAGCAATGGCTACACCTTC. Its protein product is CASTPGGSNGYTF.

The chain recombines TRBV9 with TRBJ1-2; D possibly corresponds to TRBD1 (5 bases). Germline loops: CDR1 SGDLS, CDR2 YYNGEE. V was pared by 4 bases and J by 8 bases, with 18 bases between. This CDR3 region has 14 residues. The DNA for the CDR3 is TGTGCCAGCAGCCCCAAGTCGGGGGTCTCGGGCTACACCTTC. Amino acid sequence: CASSPKSGVSGYTF.

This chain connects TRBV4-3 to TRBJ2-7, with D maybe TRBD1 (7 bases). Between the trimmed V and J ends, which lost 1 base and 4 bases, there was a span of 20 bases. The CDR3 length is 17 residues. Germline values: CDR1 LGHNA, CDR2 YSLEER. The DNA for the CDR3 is TGCGCCAGCAGCCAAGCGGGCTCTCCAGGGGGGATTTACGAGCAGTACGTC. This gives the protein CASSQAGSPGGIYEQYV.

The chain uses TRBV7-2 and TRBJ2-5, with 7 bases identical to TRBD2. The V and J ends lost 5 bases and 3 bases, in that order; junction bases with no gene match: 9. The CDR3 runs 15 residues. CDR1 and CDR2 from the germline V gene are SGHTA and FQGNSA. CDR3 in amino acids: CASSPWASGEETQYF. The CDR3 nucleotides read TGTGCCAGCAGCCCTTGGGCTAGCGGAGAAGAGACCCAGTACTTC. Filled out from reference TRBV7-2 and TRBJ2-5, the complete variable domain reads GAGVSQSPSNKVTEKGKDVELRCDPISGHTALYWYRQSLGQGLEFLIYFQGNSAPDKSGLPSDRFSAERTGGSVSTLTIQRTQQEDSAVYLCASSPWASGEETQYFGPGTRLLVL.

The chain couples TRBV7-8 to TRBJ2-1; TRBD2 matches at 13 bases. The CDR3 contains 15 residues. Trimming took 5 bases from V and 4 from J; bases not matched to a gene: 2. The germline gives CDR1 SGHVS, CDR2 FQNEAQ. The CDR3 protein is CASSRTSGGYNEQFF. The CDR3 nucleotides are TGTGCCAGCAGCCGGACTAGCGGGGGATACAATGAGCAGTTCTTC.

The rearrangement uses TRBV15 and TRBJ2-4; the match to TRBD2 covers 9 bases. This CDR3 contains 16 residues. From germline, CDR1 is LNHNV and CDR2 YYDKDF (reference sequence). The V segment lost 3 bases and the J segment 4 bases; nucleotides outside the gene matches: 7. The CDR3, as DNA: TGTGCCACCAGCAGGGGCGGGGGGGCCCTGAAAAACATTCAGTACTTC. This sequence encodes CATSRGGGALKNIQYF.

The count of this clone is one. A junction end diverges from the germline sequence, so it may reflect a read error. The CDR3 loop reads CASSLGSAGFGADF. The CDR3 nucleotides are TGTGCCAGCAGCTTAGGCTCGGCGGGGTTTGGGGCAGACTTC. This sequence joins TRBV11-2 and TRBJ2-5; TRBD2 is a possible D gene (6 bases). The CDR3 is 14 amino acids. Germline lookup yields CDR1 SGHAT and CDR2 FQNNGV.